The next 22 T cell receptor beta chains were all read from a single sample in a study of blood T cell repertoires in COVID-19. Only in-frame clones appear in the TCRdb table, and some are missing; sequencing was by immunoSEQ multiplex PCR. The sample contains some 150,000 clones, under 85% of which appear only once. The specimen was peripheral blood. These receptors originate from a man in his sixties who had recovered from COVID-19.

J is TRBJ1-2 and V is TRBV6-5, with D maybe TRBD1 (5 bases). The CDR3 has 13 amino acids. In germline, CDR1 is MNHEY, CDR2 SVGAGI. V was pared by 4 bases and J by 8 bases, with 14 bases between. The CDR3 protein is CASSFEGVSGYTF. Here the CDR3 DNA reads TGTGCCAGCAGTTTCGAAGGGGTTAGCGGCTACACCTTC.

The J gene is TRBJ1-2, the V gene TRBV2, with 7 nucleotides matching TRBD1. From germline, CDR1 is SNHLY and CDR2 FYNNEI. V trimming: 8 bases; J trimming: 0 bases; junction bases outside the gene matches: 3. The CDR3 runs to 13 residues. In DNA form, the CDR3 reads TGTGCCAGCCGGGACAGCTCTAACTATGGCTACACCTTC. Amino acid sequence: CASRDSSNYGYTF.

The chain has TRBV9 and TRBJ2-1; tentative D call: TRBD1 (6 bases). The germline gives CDR1 SGDLS, CDR2 YYNGEE. Trimming cost V 3 bases and J 5 bases, with 30 bases left between them. The length of the CDR3 is 20 residues. The CDR3 reads CASSESTSTGQYGPHNEQFF. CDR3 nucleotide sequence: TGTGCCAGCAGCGAATCGACCTCGACAGGTCAGTACGGCCCCCACAATGAGCAGTTCTTC.

In the case of this clone: A junction boundary mismatches the germline segment, possibly from a read error. This sequence joins TRBV28 and TRBJ1-1, with a possible D match to TRBD1 (5 bases). Germline lookup yields CDR1 MDHEN and CDR2 SYDVKM. The CDR3 runs 16 residues. The CDR3 sequence: CASSIWGGEFSTEAFF. Written as DNA, the CDR3 is TGTGCCAGCAGTATATGGGGGGGGGAATTCAGCACTGAAGCTTTCTTT.

The rearrangement uses TRBV27 and TRBJ1-2, with 10 bases matching TRBD1. The CDR3 spans 14 residues. The J segment lost 3 bases and the V segment lost 6 bases, leaving 4 bases of the junction unmatched. The germline CDR1 and CDR2 sequences are MNHEY and SMNVEV (reference sequence). This chain's CDR3 is CASSRDRGDYGYTF. CDR3 in DNA: TGTGCCAGCAGCCGGGACAGGGGCGACTATGGCTACACCTTC.

Many counts were recorded for this clone. The CDR3 DNA sequence: TGTGCCAGTAGTCTTGGACAGTTCTACGAGCAGTACTTC. Translated: CASSLGQFYEQYF. This rearrangement joins TRBV19 to TRBJ2-7; D is possibly TRBD1 (6 bases). Germline loops: CDR1 LNHDA, CDR2 SQIVND (reference sequence). Trimming removed 5 bases from V and 3 bases from J, with 11 bases in between. This CDR3 has 13 residues.

This chain uses TRBV27 with TRBJ2-1; 11 bases match TRBD2. The CDR3 extends over 17 amino acids. V gave up 4 bases and J gave up 7 bases; unmatched junction bases: 12. Germline V lookup: CDR1 MNHEY, CDR2 SMNVEV (reference sequence). The CDR3 region is CASSSRVAGGPGNEQFF. CDR3 in DNA: TGTGCCAGCAGTTCCCGGGTAGCGGGGGGGCCGGGTAATGAGCAGTTCTTC.

The table lists this clone with a count of one. This chain connects TRBV4-2 to TRBJ2-5, with D possibly matching TRBD1 (6 bases). The germline gives CDR1 LGHNA, CDR2 YNFKEQ. Between the trimmed V and J ends, which lost 5 bases and 5 bases, there was a span of 24 bases. This CDR3 spans 17 amino acids. CDR3 nucleotide sequence: TGTGCCAGCAGCAAATCCCCGCCCCAGGGGATCGGGGAGACCCAGTACTTC. Its protein is CASSKSPPQGIGETQYF.

The V call is TRBV4-2, the J call TRBJ2-7; D is possibly TRBD1 (6 bases). The V end lost 4 bases, the J end lost 1 base, and 11 bases lay between the germline ends. The CDR3 covers 14 residues. Germline CDR1 and CDR2: LGHNA and YNFKEQ. DNA for the CDR3: TGTGCCAGCAGCCCGATAACAGGGTCCTACGAGCAGTACTTC. This translates into CASSPITGSYEQYF.

This rearrangement joins TRBV3-1 (or the pseudogene TRBV3-2) to TRBJ1-4, with D perhaps TRBD1 (5 bases). Trimming left V 6 bases short and J 1 base short, with 15 bases between. Per germline, CDR1 LGHDT and CDR2 YNNKEL (reference sequence). The CDR3 runs to 16 residues. CDR3 amino acids: CASSLYPGQTNEKLFF. CDR3 nucleotide sequence: TGTGCCAGCAGTCTCTACCCAGGGCAAACTAATGAAAAACTGTTTTTT.

This clone was recorded only once. The chain couples TRBV7-9 to TRBJ2-7; 11 bases map to TRBD2. Germline CDR1 SEHNR, CDR2 FQNEAQ (reference sequence). The junction had 5 bases not matched to a gene; V was cut back by 5 bases and J by 5 bases. The CDR3 consists of 14 residues. CDR3: CASSRLAGSDEQYF. CDR3 bases: TGTGCCAGCAGCCGACTAGCGGGGTCGGACGAGCAGTACTTC.

The chain uses TRBV7-2 and TRBJ2-2; 13 nucleotides line up with TRBD2. CDR1 SGHTA and CDR2 FQGNSA come from the germline V gene. Trimming cost V 6 bases and J 5 bases; bases outside gene matches: 6. The CDR3 covers 16 residues. The CDR3 here is CASSLTSGGYTGELFF. The CDR3 bases are TGTGCCAGCAGTTTGACTAGCGGGGGGTATACCGGGGAGCTGTTTTTT.

The genes are TRBV19 and TRBJ2-1, with 11 bases lining up with TRBD2. This CDR3 comprises 16 residues. Germline lookup yields CDR1 LNHDA and CDR2 SQIVND (reference sequence). Unmatched junction bases numbered 10, after V lost 3 bases and J lost 9 bases. CDR3: CASSMEGLAGGTEQFF. CDR3 DNA sequence: TGTGCCAGTAGTATGGAAGGGCTAGCGGGGGGTACTGAGCAGTTCTTC.

The chain employs TRBV19 and TRBJ2-3, with a possible D match to TRBD2 (5 bases). Trimming shortened V by 3 bases and J by 5 bases, and 18 bases separated the two germline ends. The germline V gene encodes CDR1 LNHDA and CDR2 SQIVND (reference sequence). This CDR3 is 16 amino acids long. DNA for the CDR3: TGTGCCAGTAGTATTGGTCTTCGAGGAGGAGGAGATACGCAGTATTTT. This encodes CASSIGLRGGGDTQYF. Looking up the rest from reference TRBV19 and TRBJ2-3 gives the full variable domain: DGGITQSPKYLFRKEGQNVTLSCEQNLNHDAMYWYRQDPGQGLRLIYYSQIVNDFQKGDIAEGYSVSREKKESFPLTVTSAQKNPTAFYLCASSIGLRGGGDTQYFGPGTRLTVL.

In this sample, this clone turned up once. At one end the junction does not follow the germline gene, possibly because of a read error. V is TRBV7-7 and J is TRBJ1-3; D not certain. The CDR3 length is 15 residues. CDR1 is SSHAT and CDR2 is FNYEAQ in the germline V gene (reference sequence). The CDR3 is CASSSDGGSGNTIYF. DNA of the CDR3: TGTGCTAGCAGCTCGGACGGAGGCTCTGGAAACACCATATATTTT.

The DNA for the CDR3 is TGTGCCAGCACCCTTTCGCTGGACAGGACTCCTCTAGCCAAAAACATTCAGTACTTC. It is translated as CASTLSLDRTPLAKNIQYF. V and J are TRBV7-9 and TRBJ2-4, with TRBD1 matching over 7 bases. The V and J ends lost 7 bases and 0 bases, in that order; junction bases with no gene match: 18. CDR3 length: 19 amino acids. Germline V lookup: CDR1 SEHNR, CDR2 FQNEAQ (reference sequence).

The rearrangement joins TRBV6-5 to TRBJ1-1; tentatively, D is TRBD1 (5 bases). This CDR3 comprises 15 residues. The germline V and J ends were trimmed by 3 bases and 2 bases, with 13 bases remaining between them. Germline V lookup: CDR1 MNHEY, CDR2 SVGAGI. CDR3 nucleotides: TGTGCCAGCAGTTATCCGACAGCTATAAACACTGAAGCTTTCTTT. Its protein is CASSYPTAINTEAFF.

This chain connects TRBV6-5 to TRBJ1-5; tentative D call: TRBD1 (6 bases). Germline CDR1 MNHEY, CDR2 SVGAGI. The CDR3 is 11 amino acids. Trimming removed 6 bases from V and 10 bases from J, with 10 bases in between. The CDR3: CASRTGTPQHF. The CDR3 coding sequence is TGTGCCAGCAGGACAGGAACCCCCCAGCATTTT.

The chain employs TRBV30 and TRBJ1-3; D is unclear. The V gene lost 0 bases and the J gene lost 4 bases, with 7 bases spanning the gap. The germline V gene has CDR1 GTSNPN and CDR2 SVGIG (reference sequence). The CDR3 runs 13 residues. CDR3 protein: CAWSVRVGNTIYF. CDR3 nucleotides: TGTGCCTGGAGTGTCCGGGTGGGAAACACCATATATTTT.

The chain links TRBV5-1 to TRBJ2-7; possibly TRBD1 for D (6 bases). CDR3 length equals 16 residues. The germline CDR1 and CDR2 sequences are SGHRS and YFSETQ. Trimming stripped 0 bases from V and 3 bases from J, with 16 bases between. In nucleotides, the CDR3 is TGCGCCAGCAGCTTGGCCTCACACAGGGTCAACTACGAGCAGTACTTC. This sequence encodes CASSLASHRVNYEQYF.

The chain has TRBV11-3 and TRBJ2-1; perhaps TRBD2 as D (5 bases). V gave up 0 bases and J gave up 9 bases, with 12 bases separating them. CDR1 is SGHNT and CDR2 is YENEEA in the germline V gene. CDR3 length: 14 amino acids. In DNA, the CDR3 is TGTGCCAGCAGCTTAGATCGGGCCGAGGGTGAGCAGTTCTTC. Protein product: CASSLDRAEGEQFF.

The rearrangement joins TRBV27 to TRBJ1-4, with TRBD1 identical over 7 bases. This CDR3 region has 14 residues. Germline-derived CDR1 and CDR2 are MNHEY and SMNVEV (reference sequence). V dropped 6 bases and J dropped 2; count of bases not matched to a gene: 3. For the CDR3, the DNA is TGTGCCAGCAGGAAGACAGGGACTAATGAAAAACTGTTTTTT. This sequence encodes CASRKTGTNEKLFF.